This TCR beta chain was obtained from a study of blood T cell repertoires in COVID-19. The germline gives CDR1 LGHDT, CDR2 YNNKEL (reference sequence). The V end lost 1 base, the J end lost 9 bases, and 16 bases lay between the germline ends. This CDR3 contains 16 residues. Method: immunoSEQ multiplex PCR; TCRdb's copy keeps in-frame clones and lacks some. The sample consists of more than 85,000 clones, around 87% of them appearing once. The rearrangement joins TRBV3-1 (or the pseudogene TRBV3-2) to TRBJ1-6, with a weak D call TRBD1 (6 bases). The TCR originated in a man in his fifties with active or convalescent COVID-19. The sequencing sample was made of peripheral blood. Here the CDR3 DNA reads TGTGCCAGCAGCCAAGCCTTTGGGGGGGCTGTTTCACCCCTCCACTTT. Amino acids: CASSQAFGGAVSPLHF.